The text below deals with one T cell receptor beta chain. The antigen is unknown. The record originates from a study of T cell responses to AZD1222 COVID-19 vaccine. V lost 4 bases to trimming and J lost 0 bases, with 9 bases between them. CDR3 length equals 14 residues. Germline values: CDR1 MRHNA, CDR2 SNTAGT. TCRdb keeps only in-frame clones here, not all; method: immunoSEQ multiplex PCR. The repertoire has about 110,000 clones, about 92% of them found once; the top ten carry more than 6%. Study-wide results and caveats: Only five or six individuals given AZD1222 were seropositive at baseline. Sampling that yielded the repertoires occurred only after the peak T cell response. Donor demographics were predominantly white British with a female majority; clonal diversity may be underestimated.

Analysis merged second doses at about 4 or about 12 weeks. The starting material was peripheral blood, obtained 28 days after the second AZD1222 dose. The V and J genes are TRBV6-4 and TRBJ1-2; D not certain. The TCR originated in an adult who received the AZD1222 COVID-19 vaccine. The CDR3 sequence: CASSAQLANYGYTF. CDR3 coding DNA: TGTGCCAGCAGTGCCCAACTAGCTAACTATGGCTACACCTTC.